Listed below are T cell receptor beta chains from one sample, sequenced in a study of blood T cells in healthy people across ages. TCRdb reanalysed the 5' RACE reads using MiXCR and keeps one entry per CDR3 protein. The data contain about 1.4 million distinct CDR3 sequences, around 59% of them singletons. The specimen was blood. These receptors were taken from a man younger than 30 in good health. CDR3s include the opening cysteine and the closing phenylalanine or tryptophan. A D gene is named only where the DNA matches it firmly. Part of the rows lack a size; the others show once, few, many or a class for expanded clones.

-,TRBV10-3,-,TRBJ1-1,TGTGCCATCAGTGAACAGGGATATAACACTGAAGCTTTCTTT,CAISEQGYNTEAFF
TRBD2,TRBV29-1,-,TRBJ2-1,TGCAGCGTTAGACTAGCGACCTACAATGAGCAGTTCTTC,CSVRLATYNEQFF
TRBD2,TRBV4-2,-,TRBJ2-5,TGTGCCAGCAGCCAAGAAGAAGCGGGGGGGTCAGAGACCCAGTACTTC,CASSQEEAGGSETQYF
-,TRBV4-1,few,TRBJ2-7,TGCGCCAGCAGCCAAGACGGCAGTTACTACGAGCAGTACTTC,CASSQDGSYYEQYF
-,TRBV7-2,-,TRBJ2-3,TGTGCCAGCAGCTTAGATCTCGGGTACACAGATACGCAGTATTTT,CASSLDLGYTDTQYF
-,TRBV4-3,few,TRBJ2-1,TGCGCCAGCAGCCCCAGGGGGGCCCGTTCCAATGAGCAGTTCTTC,CASSPRGARSNEQFF
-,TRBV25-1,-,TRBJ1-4,TGTGCCAGCAGTGAACGTAGAGAAAAACTGTTTTTT,CASSERREKLFF
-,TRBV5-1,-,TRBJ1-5,TGCGCCAGCAGCTTAGGTCCCGGAGGGACTCAGCCCCAGCATTTT,CASSLGPGGTQPQHF
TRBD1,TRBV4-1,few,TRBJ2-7,TGCGCCAGCAGCCAATTCTGGACAGGGGAGGCGACCGAGCAGTACTTC,CASSQFWTGEATEQYF
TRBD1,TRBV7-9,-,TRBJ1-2,TGTGCCAGCAGCTTAGGCGGACAGGCGGTCTATGGCTACACCTTC,CASSLGGQAVYGYTF
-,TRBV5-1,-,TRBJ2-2,TGCGCCAGCAGCCTTGCCGACAGCACCGGGGAGCTGTTTTTT,CASSLADSTGELFF
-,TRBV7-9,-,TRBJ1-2,TGTGCCAGCAGCTCAAGCGAATGGAATGGCTACACCTTC,CASSSSEWNGYTF
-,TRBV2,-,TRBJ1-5,TGTGCCAGCAGTGAATTCGGCAGGGGAAATCAGCCCCAGCATTTT,CASSEFGRGNQPQHF
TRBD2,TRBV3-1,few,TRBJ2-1,TGTGCCAGCAGCCAAGATTTTGGCGGGAGGGGGAATGAGCAGTTCTTC,CASSQDFGGRGNEQFF
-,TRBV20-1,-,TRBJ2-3,TGCAGTGCGGAGGGACAGGATACGCAGTATTTT,CSAEGQDTQYF
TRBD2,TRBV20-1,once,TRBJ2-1,TGCAGTGCTCGAGCGGGACATGAGCAGTTCTTC,CSARAGHEQFF
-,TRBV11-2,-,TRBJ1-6,TGTGCCAGCAGCTTACAGGGCTGGTCACCCCTCCACTTT,CASSLQGWSPLHF
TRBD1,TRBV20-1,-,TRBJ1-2,TGCAGTGCTAGAGATTCCTGGGACAGCTACCTTTATGGCTACACCTTC,CSARDSWDSYLYGYTF
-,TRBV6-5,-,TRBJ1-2,TGTGCCAGCAGTAAAGGGGTCGGGGGCTACACCTTC,CASSKGVGGYTF
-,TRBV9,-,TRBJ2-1,TGTGCCAGCAGCGTAGAGTGGTGGGGCAAACCCTACAATGGGCAGTTCTTC,CASSVEWWGKPYNGQFF
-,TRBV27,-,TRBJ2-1,TGTGCCAGTCAAGTAGAGATGGGTTTCAATGAGCAGTTCTTC,CASQVEMGFNEQFF
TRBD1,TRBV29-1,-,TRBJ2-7,TGCAGCGTTGAAGATGGTTTCCGGGACAGGACCTACGAGCAGTACTTC,CSVEDGFRDRTYEQYF
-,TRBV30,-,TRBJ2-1,TGTGCCTGGAGTGGGGACTCCCACAATGAGCAGTTCTTC,CAWSGDSHNEQFF
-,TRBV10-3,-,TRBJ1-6,TGTGCCATCAGTGACTCTGACAATTCACCCCTCCACTTT,CAISDSDNSPLHF
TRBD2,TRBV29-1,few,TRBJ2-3,TGCAGCGTTGAAACTAGCGGGAGAGGGTATACGCAGTATTTT,CSVETSGRGYTQYF
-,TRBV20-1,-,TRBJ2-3,TGCAGTGCTAGAGATGTTCAGGGTGGAAGTACGCAGTATTTT,CSARDVQGGSTQYF
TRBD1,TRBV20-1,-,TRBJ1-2,TGCAGTGCTAGTGGGGACAGGGGTGGCTACACCTTC,CSASGDRGGYTF
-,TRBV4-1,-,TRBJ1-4,TGCGCCAGCAGCCACGGGCCATTGGGTGGTGAAAAACTGTTTTTT,CASSHGPLGGEKLFF
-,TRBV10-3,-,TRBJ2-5,TGTGCCATCAGTGAGAGGGGGTTGGAGACCCAGTACTTC,CAISERGLETQYF
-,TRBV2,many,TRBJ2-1,TGTGCCAGCAGTGAGGGTCTAGACAATGAGCAGTTCTTC,CASSEGLDNEQFF
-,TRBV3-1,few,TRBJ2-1,TGTGCCAGCAGCCAAGTGAACTACAATGAGCAGTTCTTC,CASSQVNYNEQFF
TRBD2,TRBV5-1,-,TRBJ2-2,TGCGCCAGCAGCACGGGACTAGCGGGACGGGCCGGGGAGCTGTTTTTT,CASSTGLAGRAGELFF
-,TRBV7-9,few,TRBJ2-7,TGTGCCAGCACCTCCTCGCCCTACGAGCAGTACTTC,CASTSSPYEQYF
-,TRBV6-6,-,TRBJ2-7,TGTGCTACCAATGGGTACGAGCAGTACTTC,CATNGYEQYF
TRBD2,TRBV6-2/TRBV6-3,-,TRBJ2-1,TGTGCCAGCAGCCGGGGACTAGCGGGGGGCACCTACAATGAGCAGTTCTTC,CASSRGLAGGTYNEQFF
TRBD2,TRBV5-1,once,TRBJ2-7,TGCGCCAGCAGCAGCCTAGCGGAAGCCTACGAGCAGTACTTC,CASSSLAEAYEQYF
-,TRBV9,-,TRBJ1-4,TGTGCCAGCAGCGTTGGGCCTCGGCCCCCTAATGAAAAACTGTTTTTT,CASSVGPRPPNEKLFF
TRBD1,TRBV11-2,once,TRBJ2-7,TGTGCCAGCAGCTTACACGGGACAGGGCCGTTGAAGCAGTACTTC,CASSLHGTGPLKQYF
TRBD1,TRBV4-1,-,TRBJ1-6,TGCGCCAGCAGCCAAGATTGGTACAGGGGGGTGTATAATTCACCCCTCCACTTT,CASSQDWYRGVYNSPLHF
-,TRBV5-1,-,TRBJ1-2,TGCGCCAGCAGCTTGGAACCTACGGGGGTTTATTCCGGTGGCTACACCTTC,CASSLEPTGVYSGGYTF
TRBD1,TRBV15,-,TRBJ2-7,TGTGCCACCAGCAGAGAACCGGGACAGTTCTTCTACGAGCAGTACTTC,CATSREPGQFFYEQYF
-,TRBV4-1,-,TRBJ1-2,TGCGCCAGCAGCCAAGATTTTGTGACAGATGATGGCTACACCTTC,CASSQDFVTDDGYTF
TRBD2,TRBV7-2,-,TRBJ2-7,TGTGCCAGCAGCTTAGTCGGCGGGAGCTCCTACGAGCGGTACTTC,CASSLVGGSSYERYF
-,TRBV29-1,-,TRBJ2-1,TGCAGCGTTCGGCTGCCGCCCTACAATGAGCAGTTCTTC,CSVRLPPYNEQFF
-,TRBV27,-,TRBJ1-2,TGTGCCAGCAATGGACTAGGTAACGCTGGCTACACCTTC,CASNGLGNAGYTF
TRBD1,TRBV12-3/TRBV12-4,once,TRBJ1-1,TGTGCCAGCAGTACGACAGGGTGGGGGAACACTGAAGCTTTCTTT,CASSTTGWGNTEAFF
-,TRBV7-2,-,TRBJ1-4,TGTGCCAGCAGCTTAATAGCCCGAGGCGAAAAACTGTTTTTT,CASSLIARGEKLFF
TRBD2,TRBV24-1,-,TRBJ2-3,TGTGCCACCAGTGATTTGCAGAGCGGGGAAAGCACAGATACGCAGTATTTT,CATSDLQSGESTDTQYF
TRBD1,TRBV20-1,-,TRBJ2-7,TGCAGTGCTATTGCGACAGGGGCCGAGCAGTACTTC,CSAIATGAEQYF
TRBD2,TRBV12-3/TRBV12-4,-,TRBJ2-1,TGTGCCAGCAGTTCGGGACTAGCGGGAGGGTTCAATGAGCAGTTCTTC,CASSSGLAGGFNEQFF
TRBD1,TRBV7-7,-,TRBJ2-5,TGTGCTAGCAGCTTAGGGGGGTCACAGGGGGCTTTTCAAGAGACCCAGTACTTC,CASSLGGSQGAFQETQYF
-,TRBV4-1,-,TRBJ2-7,TGCGCCAGCAGCCAGGGGGTTTCGGACGAGCAGTACTTC,CASSQGVSDEQYF
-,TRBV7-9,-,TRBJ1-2,TGTGCCAGCAGCGCCATAGGACAAGCCTACTATGGCTACACCTTC,CASSAIGQAYYGYTF
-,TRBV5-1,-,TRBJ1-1,TGCGCCAGCAGATATGACAGGTCTGTAGAAGCTTTCTTT,CASRYDRSVEAFF
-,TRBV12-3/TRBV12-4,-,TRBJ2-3,TGTGCCAGCAGTTTAGAGGACCCCGGGATCTACACAGATACGCAGTATTTT,CASSLEDPGIYTDTQYF
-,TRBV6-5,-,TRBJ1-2,TGTGCCAGCATATTTAAAGGGAGCTACACCTTC,CASIFKGSYTF
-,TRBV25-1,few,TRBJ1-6,TGTGCCAGCAGTGAAATTTCGGCCGCGGGCGCTTATAATTCACCCCTCCACTTT,CASSEISAAGAYNSPLHF